This T cell receptor beta chain was profiled in a study of blood T cell repertoires in COVID-19. As originally analysed: By means of reference gene primer amplification, nucleated cell counts were estimated. Sequencing used immunoSEQ multiplex PCR; TCRdb keeps in-frame clones, though not all of them. That table gives V, J and clone size, and the DNA gave D and trimming. The sample contains 140,000 to 150,000 clones, roughly 89% of which appear only once. Clinical history as reported by participants underpinned cohort assignment. No more than 2 weeks before study entry, exposed participants had met a case of COVID-19. Germline-derived CDR1 and CDR2 are LGHDT and YNNKEL (reference sequence). The CDR3 loop spans 17 amino acids. V gave up 4 bases and J gave up 4 bases; unmatched junction bases: 13.

Sequencing input: PBMCs or T cells enriched from blood (not recorded which). The sequence was obtained from a woman in her 50s who had been exposed to COVID-19. The chain couples TRBV3-1 (or the pseudogene TRBV3-2) to TRBJ2-1; 7 bases map to TRBD2. CDR3 sequence reads: CASSPDLAGGGYNEQFF. CDR3 coding DNA: TGTGCCAGCAGCCCAGACTTGGCTGGCGGGGGTTACAATGAGCAGTTCTTC.